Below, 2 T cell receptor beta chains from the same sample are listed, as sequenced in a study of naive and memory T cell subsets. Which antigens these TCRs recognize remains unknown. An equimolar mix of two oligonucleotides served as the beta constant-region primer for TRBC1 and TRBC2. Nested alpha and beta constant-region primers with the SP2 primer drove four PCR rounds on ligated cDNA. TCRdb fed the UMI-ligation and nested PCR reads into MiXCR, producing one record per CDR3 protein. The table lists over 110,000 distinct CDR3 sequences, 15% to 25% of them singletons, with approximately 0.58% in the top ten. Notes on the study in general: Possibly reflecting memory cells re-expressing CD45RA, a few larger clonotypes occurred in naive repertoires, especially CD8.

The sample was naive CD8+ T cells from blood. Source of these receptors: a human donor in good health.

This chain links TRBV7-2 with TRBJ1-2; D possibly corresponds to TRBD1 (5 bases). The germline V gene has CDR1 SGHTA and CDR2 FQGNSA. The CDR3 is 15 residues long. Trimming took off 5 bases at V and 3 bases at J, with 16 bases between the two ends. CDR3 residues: CASSGTGEFDYGYTF. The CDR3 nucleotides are TGTGCCAGCAGCGGGACCGGGGAGTTTGACTATGGCTACACCTTC.

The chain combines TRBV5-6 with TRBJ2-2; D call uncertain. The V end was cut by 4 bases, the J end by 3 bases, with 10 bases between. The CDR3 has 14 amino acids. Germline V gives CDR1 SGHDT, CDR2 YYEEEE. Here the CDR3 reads CASSELRYTGELFF. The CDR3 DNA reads TGTGCCAGCAGCGAGCTGAGGTACACCGGGGAGCTGTTTTTT.